Listed here are 15 T cell receptor beta chains from one sample, sequenced in a study of shared clonotypes between healthy human individuals. Clones were sequenced by immunoSEQ multiplex PCR, and TCRdb holds only the in-frame ones, with some missing. Of about 1 million clones in the sample, around four fifths were seen once. The sequenced sample was memory CD4+ T cells sorted from blood. Subset here: CD45RA-negative fraction. The receptors derive from a man aged 18 to 29 in good health.

The J gene is TRBJ2-1, the V gene TRBV5-4, with D hard to call. Per the germline V gene, CDR1 is SGHNT and CDR2 is YYREEE (reference sequence). This CDR3 has 14 amino acids. V was shortened by 0 bases and J by 10 bases, with 14 bases between the two germline ends. This chain's CDR3 is CASSLDQFSEEQFF. As DNA, the CDR3 is TGTGCCAGCAGCTTGGATCAGTTTTCGGAGGAGCAGTTCTTC.

The V and J genes are TRBV27 and TRBJ2-7, with 7 bases matching TRBD2. The CDR3 contains 15 residues. Per the germline V gene, CDR1 is MNHEY and CDR2 is SMNVEV (reference sequence). The ends lost 2 bases at V and 2 bases at J; junction bases unmatched: 6. The CDR3 DNA is TGTGCCAGCAGTTTAGCGGGAGTCTCAACCTACGAGCAGTACTTC. It encodes CASSLAGVSTYEQYF.

J is TRBJ2-3 and V is TRBV28, with D possibly TRBD1 on 8 matching bases. Trimming took off 6 bases at V and 0 bases at J, with 16 bases between the two ends. This CDR3 is built from 16 residues. Per germline, CDR1 MDHEN and CDR2 SYDVKM. Here the CDR3 DNA reads TGTGCCAGCAGCACCTACAGGGGGGGGAGCACAGATACGCAGTATTTT. Translating gives CASSTYRGGSTDTQYF.

The chain joins TRBV4-3 to TRBJ2-1; D unresolved. CDR3 length: 13 residues. With 1 base removed from V and 8 bases from J, the gap between germline ends came to 9 bases. Germline-derived CDR1 and CDR2 are LGHNA and YSLEER. DNA of the CDR3: TGCGCCAGCAGCCAAGTACCGACTTATGAGCAGTTCTTC. Amino acid sequence: CASSQVPTYEQFF.

The rearrangement links TRBV2 to TRBJ1-1; D perhaps matches TRBD1 (5 bases). The CDR3 totals 15 residues. Germline assignment: CDR1 SNHLY and CDR2 FYNNEI. The V end was cut by 6 bases, the J end by 4 bases, with 18 bases between. For the CDR3, the DNA is TGTGCCAGCAGAGGCGGTATTAACAGGTTCACTGAAGCTTTCTTT. Translated, it gives CASRGGINRFTEAFF.

The chain recombines TRBV2 with TRBJ1-1; maybe TRBD1 (6 bases). This CDR3 comprises 14 residues. Germline V gene sequence: CDR1 SNHLY, CDR2 FYNNEI. The V end lost 6 bases, the J end lost 1 base, and 12 bases lay between the germline ends. The CDR3 protein is CASRRQETNTEAFF. CDR3 nucleotides: TGTGCCAGCAGGAGACAGGAGACGAACACTGAAGCTTTCTTT. Full variable domain (missing parts from reference TRBV2 and TRBJ1-1): EPEVTQTPSHQVTQMGQEVILRCVPISNHLYFYWYRQILGQKVEFLVSFYNNEISEKSEIFDDQFSVERPDGSNFTLKIRSTKLEDSAMYFCASRRQETNTEAFFGQGTRLTVV.

The rearrangement links TRBV6-4 to TRBJ1-5; perhaps TRBD1 as D (5 bases). This CDR3 comprises 19 residues. Germline values: CDR1 MRHNA, CDR2 SNTAGT. Trimming left V 8 bases short and J 0 bases short, with 26 bases between. The CDR3 spells CASPQTVWLPSYSNQPQHF. The CDR3 nucleotides are TGTGCCAGCCCTCAGACAGTCTGGCTACCTTCGTATAGCAATCAGCCCCAGCATTTT.

The chain couples TRBV6-5 to TRBJ2-7; 9 nucleotides align to TRBD2. From germline, CDR1 is MNHEY and CDR2 SVGAGI. The CDR3 is 14 amino acids. With V trimmed by 6 bases and J by 2 bases, 5 bases remained unmatched. CDR3 nucleotide sequence: TGTGCCAGCAGGAGACTAGCGGCTACCTACGAGCAGTACTTC. Translated, it gives CASRRLAATYEQYF.

The rearrangement links TRBV28 to TRBJ1-2; a weak D match, TRBD1 (5 bases). The germline V gene encodes CDR1 MDHEN and CDR2 SYDVKM. The V and J ends lost 1 base and 5 bases respectively, with 17 bases between them. This CDR3 has 16 residues. The CDR3 nucleotides are TGTGCCAGCAGTTTATCGGGGATCGGGACGGCTTATGGCTACACCTTC. This codes for CASSLSGIGTAYGYTF.

The chain employs TRBV4-1 and TRBJ2-5, with TRBD1 as a possible D gene (6 bases). Trimming removed 5 bases from V and 4 bases from J, with 17 bases in between. In germline, CDR1 is MGHRA, CDR2 YSYEKL. There are 15 residues in the CDR3. The CDR3 region is CASSDTRQVGETQYF. The CDR3 DNA reads as TGCGCCAGCAGCGATACTCGACAGGTAGGAGAGACCCAGTACTTC.

The chain uses TRBV28 and TRBJ1-2; TRBD1 matches at 9 bases. The germline V gene encodes CDR1 MDHEN and CDR2 SYDVKM. CDR3 length equals 15 residues. V shed 6 bases, J shed 1 base, and the junction held 6 bases outside the gene matches. The DNA of the CDR3 is TGTGCCAGCAGGGAGGGGACAGGGTTTAACTATGGCTACACCTTC. Amino acids: CASREGTGFNYGYTF.

The chain links TRBV5-8 to TRBJ1-2; tentatively, D is TRBD1 (6 bases). The CDR3 consists of 12 residues. V lost 0 bases, J lost 7 bases, and 7 bases lay in between. Germline assignment: CDR1 SGHTS and CDR2 YDEGEE. The CDR3 here is CASSLDRAGYTF. The CDR3 nucleotides are TGTGCCAGCAGCTTGGACAGGGCTGGCTACACCTTC.

The chain combines TRBV5-1 with TRBJ2-2, with a possible D match to TRBD2 (7 bases). The CDR3 contains 18 residues. The germline V gene encodes CDR1 SGHRS and CDR2 YFSETQ. V was pared by 2 bases and J by 3 bases, with 20 bases between. The CDR3 DNA follows: TGCGCCAGCAGCTTTATACTCATCGGGGGGCTAGACACCGGGGAGCTGTTTTTT. Translating gives CASSFILIGGLDTGELFF.

The chain recombines TRBV28 with TRBJ2-3, with 10 bases aligning to TRBD2. This CDR3 has 15 residues. V shed 3 bases and J 4 bases; nucleotides not matched to a gene: 4. Germline CDR1 and CDR2: MDHEN and SYDVKM. CDR3 nucleotides: TGTGCCAGCAGTTTGAGCGGGAGGGCCGCAGATACGCAGTATTTT. Its translation is CASSLSGRAADTQYF.

Only a few counts were recorded for this clone. The chain joins TRBV18 to TRBJ2-5, with a weak D call TRBD1 (6 bases). This CDR3 region has 13 residues. Trimming shortened V by 5 bases and J by 3 bases, and 10 bases separated the two germline ends. Per germline, CDR1 KGHSH and CDR2 LQKENI. CDR3 in amino acids: CASSTGLEETQYF. Here the CDR3 DNA reads TGTGCCAGCTCAACAGGGCTCGAAGAGACCCAGTACTTC.